This TCR beta chain was profiled in a study of regulatory T cells in long-lasting Graves disease. Combining iRepertoire HTBI primers with Arm-PCR of CDR3 regions, the authors built TCR beta libraries. In the authors' workflow: Overall, samples carried around 60 TRBV and about 15 TRBJ segments. TCRdb called the multiplex PCR reads again in MiXCR, with one record for every CDR3 protein. These V and J calls are TCRdb output, not the study's own analysis. The profile shows about 470,000 distinct CDR3 sequences, less than 25% of them singletons. The CDR3 runs 15 residues. The V end lost 5 bases, the J end lost 8 bases, and 18 bases lay between the germline ends. CDR1 and CDR2 (germline): SGHTA, FQGNSA. This clonotype was seen ten or more times. Its antigen remains unknown. Study-wide findings and caveats: Persistent cases of Graves' showed reduced TCR diversity relative to newly diagnosed patients.

Time point denoted: persistent/refractory GD, antithyroid drugs over 5 years with positive TRAb. From PBMCs, RNA was extracted and then used to make the TCR library. Graves' disease was diagnosed by American Thyroid Association guidelines. With EDTA tubes as the receptacles, around 10 milliliters of peripheral blood were drawn. The specimen was peripheral blood mononuclear cells (PBMCs), collected when the disease was refractory, from a patient treated with antithyroid drugs. V and J are TRBV7-2 and TRBJ1-4; possible D gene TRBD1, 6 bases. This receptor was identified in a female donor with Graves disease. Written as DNA, the CDR3 is TGTGCCAGCAGCCTCGGACAGTCACAGTGGGAAAAACTGTTTTTT. Its protein product is CASSLGQSQWEKLFF.